This T cell receptor (beta chain) was sequenced in a study of control samples from healthy donors and cancer patients. Only in-frame clones appear in the TCRdb table, and some are missing; sequencing was by immunoSEQ multiplex PCR. Of around 130,000 clones listed, nearly 90% are singletons. This CDR3 has 17 residues. Germline V CDR1 and CDR2: LNHDA, SQIVND (reference sequence). The V segment lost 3 bases and the J segment 2 bases; nucleotides outside the gene matches: 9. Material for sequencing was blood. This sequence joins TRBV19 and TRBJ2-3, with 9 bases identical to TRBD1. The receptor was isolated from a man aged 50 to 59 in good health. The DNA of the CDR3 is TGTGCCAGTAGTATTTGGTGGGACAGGGCCTCCACAGATACGCAGTATTTT. Translated, it gives CASSIWWDRASTDTQYF.